The 9 T cell receptor beta chains listed next were all sequenced from one sample in a study of memory CD4+ T cells and cytomegalovirus serostatus. Clones were read by immunoSEQ multiplex PCR, and TCRdb kept only the in-frame ones, dropping some. Of about 75,000 clones listed, roughly 80% are singletons. The sort gate was single viable CD3+CD4+CD8-CD45RO+ cells for memory CD4+ T cells. Sequenced sample: memory CD4+ T cells from blood. These receptors were taken from an adult in good health and CMV-seropositive.

This chain links TRBV2 with TRBJ2-1; 11 bases are shared with TRBD2. Germline V gene lookup returns CDR1 SNHLY and CDR2 FYNNEI. The V segment lost 5 bases and the J segment 4 bases; nucleotides outside the gene matches: 4. The CDR3 has 15 amino acids. The chain's CDR3 is CASSPTSGEYNEQFF. CDR3 DNA sequence: TGTGCCAGCAGTCCGACTAGCGGGGAATACAATGAGCAGTTCTTC.

The rearrangement joins TRBV7-9 to TRBJ2-6; a weak D match, TRBD1 (5 bases). This CDR3 has 17 residues. Trimming pared 6 bases from V and 0 bases from J, leaving 15 bases between. The germline V gene encodes CDR1 SEHNR and CDR2 FQNEAQ (reference sequence). CDR3 residues: CASRTDRSVSGANVLTF. CDR3 nucleotides: TGTGCCAGCAGAACCGACAGAAGTGTCTCTGGGGCCAACGTCCTGACTTTC. The full variable domain, completed using reference TRBV7-9 and TRBJ2-6, is DTGVSQNPRHKITKRGQNVTFRCDPISEHNRLYWYRQTLGQGPEFLTYFQNEAQLEKSRLLSDRFSAERPKGSFSTLEIQRTEQGDSAMYLCASRTDRSVSGANVLTFGAGSRLTVL.

The CDR3 DNA reads TGTGCCAGCAGCTTATCTGCGGGAGGGCGAGATACGCAGTATTTT. Its translation is CASSLSAGGRDTQYF. J is TRBJ2-3 and V is TRBV7-2, with 9 bases aligning to TRBD2. There are 15 residues in the CDR3. Germline V lookup: CDR1 SGHTA, CDR2 FQGNSA. Germline trimming cut 2 bases from V and 5 bases from J; bases unmatched to any gene: 5.

The chain carries TRBV19 and TRBJ1-5, with 8 bases identical to TRBD1. Germline V gene lookup returns CDR1 LNHDA and CDR2 SQIVND (reference sequence). The V and J ends lost 4 bases and 0 bases, in that order; junction bases with no gene match: 2. CDR3 size: 15 residues. CDR3 residues: CASSTGQDSNQPQHF. The DNA for the CDR3 is TGTGCCAGTAGTACGGGACAGGATAGCAATCAGCCCCAGCATTTT.

The chain employs TRBV9 and TRBJ2-5; D may be TRBD1 or TRBD2 (5 bases each). CDR1 SGDLS and CDR2 YYNGEE come from the germline V gene. Between the trimmed V and J ends, which lost 7 bases and 5 bases, there was a span of 12 bases. CDR3 length: 12 residues. CDR3 bases: TGTGCCAGCTCGCGAGGGGAGGAGACCCAGTACTTC. Translation gives CASSRGEETQYF.

This clone has just one count. This rearrangement joins TRBV11-2 to TRBJ2-1, with 8 bases lining up with TRBD2. Germline V gene lookup returns CDR1 SGHAT and CDR2 FQNNGV. The CDR3 has 15 amino acids. V lost 2 bases, J lost 4 bases, and 4 bases stayed unmatched. The CDR3 spells CASSLTGRGYNEQFF. CDR3 coding DNA: TGTGCCAGCAGCTTAACCGGGAGGGGGTACAATGAGCAGTTCTTC.

The genes are TRBV5-1 and TRBJ1-5; D may be TRBD1 (5 bases). V was clipped by 4 bases and J by 0 bases, with 8 bases between them. Germline V lookup: CDR1 SGHRS, CDR2 YFSETQ. The CDR3 is made up of 14 amino acids. The CDR3 sequence is CASSTGLSNQPQHF. CDR3 nucleotides: TGCGCCAGCAGCACGGGACTTAGCAATCAGCCCCAGCATTTT.

V and J are TRBV5-1 and TRBJ2-7; TRBD2 agrees at 7 bases. The germline CDR1 and CDR2 sequences are SGHRS and YFSETQ. J gave up 0 bases and V 0 bases, and 12 bases lay outside the gene matches. The CDR3 totals 18 residues. CDR3 in amino acids: CASSLAPSGFLSSYEQYV. CDR3 DNA sequence: TGCGCCAGCAGCTTGGCCCCTAGCGGTTTTCTCAGCTCCTACGAGCAGTACGTC.

The rearrangement links TRBV28 to TRBJ1-2, with D maybe TRBD1 (5 bases). Trimming removed 6 bases at V and 4 bases at J, with 21 bases between. Germline values: CDR1 MDHEN, CDR2 SYDVKM. CDR3 length equals 16 residues. The CDR3 is CASRLSTGWGGYGYTF. CDR3 nucleotide sequence: TGTGCCAGCAGGCTCAGTACTGGGTGGGGCGGCTATGGCTACACCTTC.